The T cell receptor beta chain under discussion was sequenced for a study of identical twins. The CDR3 runs 16 residues. J gave up 2 bases and V 2 bases, and 5 bases lay outside the gene matches. Germline assignment: CDR1 MNHEY and CDR2 SVGAGI. It was template switching that added a universal primer site, and there were unique molecular identifiers on the cDNA. MiXCR, run by TCRdb on the 5' RACE reads, gives a single entry per CDR3 protein. Found here are 1.5 million to 2 million distinct CDR3 sequences, about 31% of them singletons; the top ten hold 0.25% to 0.3%. General study points: Zero-insertion analyses could be partly confounded by invariant MAIT and iNKT cells. Abundant beta clonotypes from cord blood had fewer insertions, unlike memory repertoires, which showed none.

Notes on this clonotype: Its antigen is still unknown.

The chain has TRBV6-5 and TRBJ2-3; 9 bases match TRBD2. Sequenced: cord blood. This receptor was obtained from a newborn girl in good health. The CDR3 reads CASSYVAGEVTDTQYF. CDR3 coding DNA: TGTGCCAGCAGTTACGTAGCGGGAGAGGTCACAGATACGCAGTATTTT.